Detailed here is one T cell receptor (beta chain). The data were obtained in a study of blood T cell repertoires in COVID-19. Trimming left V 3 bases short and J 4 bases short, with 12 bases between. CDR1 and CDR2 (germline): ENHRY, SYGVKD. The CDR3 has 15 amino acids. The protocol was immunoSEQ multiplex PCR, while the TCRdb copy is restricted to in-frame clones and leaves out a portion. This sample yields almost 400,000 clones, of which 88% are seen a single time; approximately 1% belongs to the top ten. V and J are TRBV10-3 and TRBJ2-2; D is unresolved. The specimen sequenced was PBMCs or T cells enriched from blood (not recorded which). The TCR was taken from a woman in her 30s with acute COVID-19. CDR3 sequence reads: CAISDPGSTTGELFF. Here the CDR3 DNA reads TGTGCCATCAGTGACCCCGGGTCGACCACCGGGGAGCTGTTTTTT.